Each of the 27 T cell receptor beta chains below was sequenced from the same sample in a study of prognosis after radiotherapy for stage I lung cancer. The TCR beta CDR3 region was amplified from genomic DNA, with two rounds of multiplex PCR being used for the amplification. First-round PCR used primers specific to each TRBV and TRBJ gene. One entry per CDR3 protein results from TCRdb running MiXCR on the multiplex PCR reads. The profile covers approximately 17,000 distinct CDR3 sequences, with around 42% appearing a single time and approximately 40% taken by the ten largest. The sample was PBMCs, taken before or after stereotactic body radiation therapy (not recorded which). Receptors originate from a donor over 45 with non-small cell lung cancer.

This chain connects TRBV5-1 to TRBJ2-7; TRBD1 matches 9 bases. CDR1 and CDR2 (germline): SGHRS, YFSETQ. This CDR3 contains 16 residues. Germline trimming cut 0 bases from V and 7 bases from J; bases unmatched to any gene: 11. This CDR3 is CASSLGQGTGSLEQYF. The CDR3 DNA reads TGCGCCAGCAGCTTGGGCCAAGGGACAGGGTCCTTGGAGCAGTACTTC.

V usage is TRBV14 and J usage is TRBJ1-2; no firm D call. The length of the CDR3 is 16 residues. V lost 4 bases to trimming and J lost 7 bases, with 22 bases between them. CDR1 is SGHDN and CDR2 is FVKESK in the germline V gene. CDR3 coding DNA: TGTGCCAGCAGCCCCCCCCATAGCACGGGAACTATTGGCTACACCTTC. Its protein is CASSPPHSTGTIGYTF.

The J gene is TRBJ1-2, the V gene TRBV7-9, with a possible D match to TRBD1 (6 bases). This CDR3 region has 15 residues. Trimming removed 8 bases at V and 4 bases at J, with 20 bases between. Germline V gene data show CDR1 as SEHNR and CDR2 as FQNEAQ (reference sequence). CDR3 protein: CASRAVQGFGYGYTF. CDR3 DNA: TGTGCCAGCCGGGCGGTACAGGGCTTCGGCTATGGCTACACCTTC.

Points on this clonotype: This sequence is one base from a far larger clone and is likely a read error. The chain has TRBV6-1 and TRBJ2-7; D remains unclear. There are 14 residues in the CDR3. From germline, CDR1 is MNHNS and CDR2 SASEGT. Trimming left V 5 bases short and J 5 bases short, with 16 bases between. CDR3 loop: CASSYGGSADEQYF. Written as DNA, the CDR3 is TGTGCCAGCAGTTATGGCGGTTCCGCCGACGAGCAGTACTTC.

The table lists this clonotype with many counts. The V gene is TRBV7-3, the J gene TRBJ2-3; D is undetermined. V was trimmed by 2 bases and J by 6 bases, leaving 9 bases between them. The CDR3 spans 13 residues. Germline V gene lookup returns CDR1 SGHTA and CDR2 FQGTGA. The CDR3 loop is CASSLVSSDTQYF. The CDR3 nucleotides are TGTGCCAGCAGCTTAGTTTCAAGCGATACGCAGTATTTT. The variable domain in full, with the rest retrieved from reference TRBV7-3 and TRBJ2-3, is GAGVSQTPSNKVTEKGKYVELRCDPISGHTALYWYRQSLGQGPEFLIYFQGTGAADDSGLPNDRFFAVRPEGSVSTLKIQRTERGDSAVYLCASSLVSSDTQYFGPGTRLTVL.

At least ten counts were recorded for this clonotype. This chain joins TRBV2 and TRBJ2-4, with D unresolved. Trimming shortened V by 6 bases and J by 0 bases, and 6 bases separated the two germline ends. Germline assignment: CDR1 SNHLY and CDR2 FYNNEI. This CDR3 comprises 13 residues. CDR3: CASRDLAKNIQYF. Here the CDR3 DNA reads TGTGCCAGCAGAGACTTAGCCAAAAACATTCAGTACTTC.

The sample holds many counts of this clonotype. V gene TRBV5-1 combines with J gene TRBJ1-4; no reliable D call. Germline lookup yields CDR1 SGHRS and CDR2 YFSETQ. With 0 bases removed from V and 0 bases from J, the gap between germline ends came to 12 bases. The CDR3 consists of 17 residues. CDR3 nucleotide sequence: TGCGCCAGCAGCTTGGAGGCAGGCGACGCAACTAATGAAAAACTGTTTTTT. It codes for CASSLEAGDATNEKLFF.

This clonotype has just a few counts. J is TRBJ2-2 and V is TRBV5-4, with D perhaps TRBD1 (6 bases). Deletions cut 2 bases from V and 10 bases from J, with 12 bases between. Germline V gene sequence: CDR1 SGHNT, CDR2 YYREEE (reference sequence). CDR3 size: 13 residues. The CDR3 loop is CASSFGTSVELFF. Here the CDR3 DNA reads TGTGCCAGCAGCTTCGGGACATCGGTGGAGCTGTTTTTT.

This clonotype was counted at least ten times. The V call is TRBV10-3, the J call TRBJ2-5, with a tentative D call TRBD2 (6 bases). CDR1 and CDR2 (germline): ENHRY, SYGVKD. The CDR3 sequence is 13 residues long. The V end was cut by 6 bases, the J end by 3 bases, with 11 bases between. The CDR3 DNA follows: TGTGCCATCAGCCCGGGGGTAAAAGAGACCCAGTACTTC. Translated, it gives CAISPGVKETQYF.

Comment on this clonotype: A much bigger clone sits one base away, suggesting this may be a read error. J is TRBJ2-2 and V is TRBV29-1; D is tentatively TRBD1 or TRBD2 (5 bases each). Germline values: CDR1 SQVTM, CDR2 ANQGSEA. Trimming left V 6 bases short and J 4 bases short, with 18 bases between. The CDR3 extends over 15 amino acids. The CDR3 loop is CSVQKFGDATGELFF. As DNA, the CDR3 is TGCAGCGTCCAAAAATTTGGGGACGCCACCGGGGAGCTGTTTTTT.

Turning to this clonotype: A far larger clone is a single base away, which makes a read error likely. V and J are TRBV6-4 and TRBJ1-6; a weak D match, TRBD1 (5 bases). Germline V gives CDR1 MRHNA, CDR2 SNTAGT. Trimming took 6 bases from V and 8 from J, leaving 14 bases between them. The CDR3 covers 14 residues. This CDR3 reads CASSRDMGHSPLHF. The CDR3 DNA reads TGTGCCAGCAGCAGAGACATGGGGCATTCACCCCTCCACTTT.

This clonotype was recorded at least ten times. The genes are TRBV20-1 and TRBJ2-5, with a tentative D call TRBD1 (5 bases). Germline CDR1 reads DFQATT; CDR2 reads SNEGSKA (reference sequence). This CDR3 region has 14 residues. The V end lost 3 bases, the J end lost 5 bases, and 16 bases lay between the germline ends. Here the CDR3 reads CSARSLAGRETQYF. Here the CDR3 DNA reads TGCAGTGCTAGGTCTTTGGCAGGGCGGGAGACCCAGTACTTC.

For this clonotype: A single base separates this from a much larger clone, so it may be a read error. This sequence joins TRBV20-1 and TRBJ2-1; D ambiguous. Deletions cut 0 bases from V and 9 bases from J, with 15 bases between. The CDR3 length is 14 residues. In germline, CDR1 is DFQATT, CDR2 SNEGSKA (reference sequence). This CDR3 is CSARDPLRPSEQFF. The CDR3 DNA sequence: TGCAGTGCTAGAGATCCACTGCGCCCCAGTGAGCAGTTCTTC.

This clonotype came up a few times. V is TRBV5-4 and J is TRBJ1-1, with D possibly matching TRBD1 (5 bases). The V gene's germline CDR1 is SGHNT and CDR2 YYREEE (reference sequence). V was pared by 2 bases and J by 0 bases, with 8 bases between. The CDR3 has 14 residues. This CDR3 is CASSLQVLNTEAFF. CDR3 DNA: TGTGCCAGCAGCTTACAGGTATTGAACACTGAAGCTTTCTTT.

This clonotype was observed at least ten times. The chain combines TRBV7-9 with TRBJ2-7, with D tentatively TRBD1 or TRBD2 (5 bases each). Germline CDR1 reads SEHNR; CDR2 reads FQNEAQ (reference sequence). The V and J ends lost 6 bases and 7 bases respectively, with 19 bases between them. The CDR3 is 14 amino acids. This CDR3 reads CASRGMAGGGEQYF. CDR3 coding DNA: TGTGCCAGCAGGGGGATGGCTGGGGGTGGGGAGCAGTACTTC.

Within the sample, this clonotype is medium-sized. V and J are TRBV5-5 and TRBJ2-3, with 9 bases that match TRBD2. V lost 5 bases to trimming and J lost 1 base; unmatched junction nucleotides: 2. Germline V gene data show CDR1 as SGHKS and CDR2 as YYEKEE (reference sequence). The CDR3 has 14 residues. The CDR3, as DNA: TGTGCCAGCAGTTCTAGCGGGGGCACAGATACGCAGTATTTT. As protein: CASSSSGGTDTQYF. Using reference TRBV5-5 and TRBJ2-3 for the parts outside the CDR3, the full variable domain is DAGVTQSPTHLIKTRGQQVTLRCSPISGHKSVSWYQQVLGQGPQFIFQYYEKEERGRGNFPDRFSARQFPNYSSELNVNALLLGDSALYLCASSSSGGTDTQYFGPGTRLTVL.

This clonotype was recorded many times. The chain has TRBV10-3 and TRBJ1-1, with unresolved D. Looked up from germline, CDR1 is ENHRY and CDR2 is SYGVKD. The CDR3 contains 12 residues. With 3 bases removed from V and 8 bases from J, the gap between germline ends came to 10 bases. CDR3: CAISDFSEEAFF. The CDR3 nucleotides read TGTGCCATCAGTGATTTCTCGGAGGAAGCTTTCTTT.

As regards this clonotype: A much larger clone differs by one base, so this may be a read error. The V call is TRBV10-3, the J call TRBJ2-5, with TRBD1 as a possible D gene (6 bases). Per germline, CDR1 ENHRY and CDR2 SYGVKD. The CDR3 loop spans 13 amino acids. Here the CDR3 DNA reads TGTGCCATCAGTGAGTCCGAGGGGGACGCCCATTACTTC. It encodes CAISESEGDAHYF.

Concerning this clonotype: A far larger clone is off by one base, so a read error is likely. The V gene is TRBV6-4, the J gene TRBJ2-7; no clear D gene. The germline CDR1 and CDR2 sequences are MRHNA and SNTAGT. This CDR3 contains 13 residues. CDR3 loop: CASSEGPTYEKYF. CDR3 DNA: TGTGCCAGCAGTGAAGGCCCAACCTACGAGAAGTACTTC.

As concerns this clonotype: Germline is not matched at one junction end, which may reflect a read error. V is TRBV27 and J is TRBJ1-3; possible D gene TRBD1, 6 bases. CDR1 and CDR2 (germline): MNHEY, SMNVEV (reference sequence). The CDR3 consists of 14 residues. The CDR3 region is CASRRQVSGSTIYF. CDR3 nucleotide sequence: TGTGCCAGCAGGAGACAGGTCTCTGGAAGCACCATATATTTT.

This clonotype was seen a single time. The CDR3 spells CSALRDRGVHFF. The DNA for the CDR3 is TGCAGTGCCCTTAGAGATCGTGGTGTGCATTTCTTC. The genes are TRBV20-1 and TRBJ2-1; D remains ambiguous. V dropped 6 bases and J dropped 16 bases, with 22 bases sitting between them. Germline lookup yields CDR1 DFQATT and CDR2 SNEGSKA (reference sequence). The CDR3 is made up of 12 amino acids.

This clonotype was observed many times. This chain uses TRBV20-1 with TRBJ2-3; tentative D call: TRBD2 (6 bases). Trimming pared 2 bases from V and 2 bases from J, leaving 11 bases between. The germline V gene has CDR1 DFQATT and CDR2 SNEGSKA (reference sequence). This CDR3 comprises 14 residues. As DNA, the CDR3 is TGCAGTGCTAGATGGGGGGAGAACACAGATACGCAGTATTTT. It codes for CSARWGENTDTQYF.

The J gene is TRBJ1-5, the V gene TRBV28; D remains unclear. Germline V gene sequence: CDR1 MDHEN, CDR2 SYDVKM. Trimming shortened V by 10 bases and J by 5 bases, and 12 bases separated the two germline ends. The CDR3 runs to 12 residues. CDR3 amino acids: CAISVGDQPQHF. CDR3 DNA: TGTGCCATCAGCGTCGGGGATCAGCCCCAGCATTTT.

This clonotype was detected once. V gene TRBV30 combines with J gene TRBJ1-1, with D hard to call. The CDR3 contains 15 residues. Trimming cost V 6 bases and J 2 bases, with 19 bases left between them. CDR1 and CDR2 from the germline V gene are GTSNPN and SVGIG (reference sequence). CDR3 in amino acids: CACPPLGRGNTEAFF. CDR3 DNA: TGTGCCTGCCCCCCGTTAGGTCGGGGAAACACTGAAGCTTTCTTT. The variable domain in full, completed from reference TRBV30 and TRBJ1-1, reads SQTIHQWPATLVQPVGSPLSLECTVEGTSNPNLYWYRQAAGRGLQLLFYSVGIGQISSEVPQNLSASRPQDRQFILSSKKLLLSDSGFYLCACPPLGRGNTEAFFGQGTRLTVV.

For this clonotype: A much bigger clone sits one base away, suggesting this may be a read error. The chain carries TRBV20-1 and TRBJ2-5, with 7 nucleotides matching TRBD2. This CDR3 comprises 14 residues. From germline, CDR1 is DFQATT and CDR2 SNEGSKA (reference sequence). For the CDR3, the DNA is TGCAGTGCTAGGTCTTTGGCAGGGCGGGAGATCCAGTACTTC. This sequence encodes CSARSLAGREIQYF.

This rearrangement joins TRBV11-3 to TRBJ2-7, with 7 bases that match TRBD1. The CDR3 sequence is 16 residues long. Germline V gene lookup returns CDR1 SGHNT and CDR2 YENEEA. J gave up 0 bases and V 1 base, and 6 bases lay outside the gene matches. The CDR3 DNA is TGTGCCAGCAGCTTAGTGGTGACAGGGACCTCCTACGAGCAGTACTTC. As protein: CASSLVVTGTSYEQYF.

The chain has TRBV13 and TRBJ1-2, with 9 bases fitting TRBD1. CDR3 length equals 14 residues. Germline loops: CDR1 PRHDT, CDR2 FYEKMQ (reference sequence). Trimming took 5 bases from V and 5 from J; bases not matched to a gene: 6. CDR3: CASSLSGTGYGYTF. The CDR3 bases are TGTGCCAGCAGCCTCTCCGGGACAGGGTATGGCTACACCTTC. Complete variable domain (other parts from reference TRBV13 and TRBJ1-2): AAGVIQSPRHLIKEKRETATLKCYPIPRHDTVYWYQQGPGQDPQFLISFYEKMQSDKGSIPDRFSAQQFSDYHSELNMSSLELGDSALYFCASSLSGTGYGYTFGSGTRLTVV.